A selection of T cell receptor beta chains follows, all from one sample in a study of technical replicates of blood from a few donors. The method was immunoSEQ multiplex PCR; TCRdb's version includes in-frame clones alone and lacks a portion of them. The sample yields 11,000 to 15,000 clones, roughly 80% seen once. Sequencing used PBMCs. These receptors were obtained from a human donor in good health. CDR3s include the opening cysteine and the closing phenylalanine or tryptophan. D genes are given only for firm matches. Part of the rows lack a size; the others show once, few, many or a class for expanded clones.

. | . | TRBJ2-7 | TRBV30 | CAWSPRDEQYF | TGTGCCTGGAGTCCCCGGGACGAGCAGTACTTC
. | . | TRBJ2-7 | TRBV5-1 | CASSATPGTRWEQYF | TGCGCCAGCAGCGCAACTCCCGGGACTCGATGGGAGCAGTACTTC
TRBD1 | . | TRBJ2-2 | TRBV7-6 | CASTRDRVIGELFF | TGTGCCAGCACCCGGGACAGGGTAATCGGGGAGCTGTTTTTT
TRBD1 | once | TRBJ1-1 | TRBV11-3 | CASSRSGTGNTEAFF | TGTGCCAGCAGCCGATCCGGGACAGGGAACACTGAAGCTTTCTTT
TRBD2 | once | TRBJ2-3 | TRBV9 | CASSVGGGGTAGTDTQYF | TGTGCCAGCAGCGTAGGCGGCGGGGGTACCGCTGGCACAGATACGCAGTATTTT
. | . | TRBJ1-1 | TRBV10-3 | CAISESRVNTEAFF | TGTGCCATCAGTGAGTCGAGGGTCAACACTGAAGCTTTCTTT
. | . | TRBJ2-7 | TRBV6-5 | CASSLQGPYEQYF | TGTGCCAGCAGTCTACAGGGTCCGTACGAGCAGTACTTC
. | once | TRBJ2-7 | TRBV2 | CASRGLRTNYEQYF | TGTGCCAGCAGGGGCTTACGGACTAACTACGAGCAGTACTTC
TRBD2 | once | TRBJ2-2 | TRBV7-9 | CASSLLQGLAGTGELFF | TGTGCCAGCAGCTTACTACAAGGACTAGCTGGGACCGGGGAGCTGTTTTTT
. | once | TRBJ2-2 | TRBV7-9 | CASSLGWSERRTGELFF | TGTGCCAGCAGCTTAGGCTGGTCAGAGCGGCGCACCGGGGAGCTGTTTTTT
. | . | TRBJ2-2 | TRBV18 | CASSTNAGAGNTGELFF | TGTGCCAGCTCAACGAACGCTGGAGCGGGGAACACCGGGGAGCTGTTTTTT
. | . | TRBJ1-2 | TRBV28 | CASSLEGVPYGYTF | TGTGCCAGCAGTTTAGAAGGGGTTCCCTATGGCTACACCTTC
. | . | TRBJ2-2 | TRBV7-3 | CASSPTHRGTGELFF | TGTGCCAGCAGCCCGACCCACCGGGGCACCGGGGAGCTGTTTTTT
. | once | TRBJ2-7 | TRBV5-1 | CASSLVSGGQGNREQYF | TGCGCCAGCAGCTTGGTTTCGGGAGGACAGGGAAACCGCGAGCAGTACTTC
. | . | TRBJ1-2 | TRBV2 | CASTARGNNYGYTF | TGTGCCAGCACCGCCCGCGGGAACAACTATGGCTACACCTTC
. | . | TRBJ2-5 | TRBV25-1 | CASSEGLSGLQETQYF | TGTGCCAGCAGTGAAGGACTCTCGGGATTGCAAGAGACCCAGTACTTC
. | . | TRBJ1-2 | TRBV19 | CATKDRNFYGYTF | TGTGCCACTAAGGACAGAAACTTCTATGGCTACACCTTC
TRBD1 | . | TRBJ2-1 | TRBV6-1 | CASSATGTGGDEQFF | TGTGCCAGCAGTGCCACCGGGACAGGGGGTGATGAGCAGTTCTTC
TRBD2 | few | TRBJ2-7 | TRBV10-3 | CAISESLAGGSSYEQYF | TGTGCCATCAGTGAGTCTCTAGCGGGAGGGAGCTCCTACGAGCAGTACTTC
TRBD1 | . | TRBJ1-3 | TRBV10-3 | CATATGVSGNTIYF | TGTGCCACCGCTACAGGGGTCTCTGGAAACACCATATATTTT
TRBD2 | . | TRBJ2-2 | TRBV5-4 | CASSDMTGGLTAGTGELFF | TGTGCCAGCAGCGATATGACCGGGGGGTTAACAGCGGGCACCGGGGAGCTGTTTTTT
TRBD2 | . | TRBJ2-3 | TRBV7-3 | CASSLTGTSGRDTQYF | TGTGCCAGCAGCTTAACTGGGACTAGCGGGAGGGATACGCAGTATTTT
TRBD1 | . | TRBJ1-4 | TRBV4-1 | CASSIAIDRVNEKLFF | TGCGCCAGCAGCATTGCAATCGACAGGGTTAATGAAAAACTGTTTTTT
. | few | TRBJ2-7 | TRBV28 | CASSPPISPGEQYF | TGTGCCAGCAGCCCGCCAATCTCCCCGGGAGAGCAGTACTTC
. | . | TRBJ1-2 | TRBV18 | CASSPDGEYGYTF | TGTGCCAGCTCACCAGACGGAGAATATGGCTACACCTTC
. | . | TRBJ1-3 | TRBV11-1 | CASSFRDSGNTIYF | TGTGCCAGCAGCTTCAGGGACTCTGGAAACACCATATATTTT
TRBD2 | once | TRBJ2-3 | TRBV27 | CASSLLAGDGTDTQYF | TGTGCCAGCAGTCTACTAGCGGGAGACGGCACAGATACGCAGTATTTT
. | . | TRBJ1-5 | TRBV28 | CASRIRERNQPQHF | TGTGCCAGCAGGATCCGGGAGCGCAATCAGCCCCAGCATTTT
TRBD2 | . | TRBJ2-7 | TRBV29-1 | CSVGGTSGYEQYF | TGCAGCGTTGGTGGGACTAGCGGCTACGAGCAGTACTTC
. | . | TRBJ2-7 | TRBV7-3 | CASSLVGGTLSEQYF | TGTGCCAGCAGCTTAGTGGGAGGCACCCTCAGCGAGCAGTACTTC
. | . | TRBJ2-5 | TRBV28 | CASTDPGGWGPFRETQYF | TGTGCCAGCACCGACCCGGGGGGCTGGGGGCCGTTCCGAGAGACCCAGTACTTC
. | once | TRBJ2-7 | TRBV2 | CASSEVRGAAEQYF | TGTGCCAGCAGTGAGGTCCGGGGAGCCGCCGAGCAGTACTTC
. | once | TRBJ2-6 | TRBV29-1 | CSVEAVGVAGANVLTF | TGCAGCGTTGAAGCCGTGGGCGTTGCGGGGGCCAACGTCCTGACTTTC
. | . | TRBJ2-7 | TRBV7-9 | CASSFDTSYEQYF | TGTGCCAGCAGCTTCGACACCTCCTACGAGCAGTACTTC
TRBD1 | . | TRBJ2-1 | TRBV7-7 | CASSLGTGVYNEQFF | TGTGCCAGCAGCTTAGGGACAGGGGTATACAATGAGCAGTTCTTC
TRBD2 | . | TRBJ2-1 | TRBV5-1 | CASSSTGTSNEQFF | TGCGCCAGCAGCTCCACCGGGACTAGCAATGAGCAGTTCTTC
TRBD1 | . | TRBJ2-7 | TRBV5-5 | CASSLHRDRGYEQYF | TGTGCCAGCAGCCTGCATAGGGACAGGGGGTACGAGCAGTACTTC
TRBD1 | . | TRBJ1-5 | TRBV19 | CASSIGAPGQGFGQPQHF | TGTGCCAGTAGTATTGGAGCCCCGGGACAGGGGTTCGGACAGCCCCAGCATTTT
TRBD1 | . | TRBJ2-7 | TRBV7-6 | CASSQTAGTGAGQYF | TGTGCCAGCAGCCAAACCGCCGGGACAGGGGCGGGGCAGTACTTC
. | . | TRBJ2-7 | TRBV5-1 | CASSLVPGASSYEQYF | TGCGCCAGCAGCTTGGTGCCAGGGGCGAGCTCCTACGAGCAGTACTTC